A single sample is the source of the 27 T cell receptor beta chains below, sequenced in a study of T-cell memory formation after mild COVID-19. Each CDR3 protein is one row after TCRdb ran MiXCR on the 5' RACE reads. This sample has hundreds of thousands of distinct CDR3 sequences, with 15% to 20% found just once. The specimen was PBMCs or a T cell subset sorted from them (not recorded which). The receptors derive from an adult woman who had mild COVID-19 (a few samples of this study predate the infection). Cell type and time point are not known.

CDR3 residues: CASGLAGGYYEQYF. In DNA, the CDR3 is TGTGCCAGCGGACTAGCGGGGGGGTACTACGAGCAGTACTTC. This chain uses TRBV7-2 with TRBJ2-7, with 15 bases identical to TRBD2. J was trimmed by 3 bases and V by 8 bases; bases with no gene match: 2. The V gene's germline CDR1 is SGHTA and CDR2 FQGNSA. This CDR3 is built from 14 residues.

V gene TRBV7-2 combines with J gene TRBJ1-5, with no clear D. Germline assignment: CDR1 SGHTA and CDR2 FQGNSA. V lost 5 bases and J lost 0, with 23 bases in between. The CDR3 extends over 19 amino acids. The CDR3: CASSASDGNPKDSNQPQHF. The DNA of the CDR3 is TGTGCCAGCAGCGCTTCCGATGGGAACCCAAAAGATAGCAATCAGCCCCAGCATTTT.

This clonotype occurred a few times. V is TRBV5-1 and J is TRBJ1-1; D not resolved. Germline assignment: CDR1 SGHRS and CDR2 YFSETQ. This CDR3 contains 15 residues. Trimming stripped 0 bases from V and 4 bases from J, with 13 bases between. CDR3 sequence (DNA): TGCGCCAGCAGCTTGGGAAATGGGGTCCCCACTGAAGCTTTCTTT. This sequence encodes CASSLGNGVPTEAFF.

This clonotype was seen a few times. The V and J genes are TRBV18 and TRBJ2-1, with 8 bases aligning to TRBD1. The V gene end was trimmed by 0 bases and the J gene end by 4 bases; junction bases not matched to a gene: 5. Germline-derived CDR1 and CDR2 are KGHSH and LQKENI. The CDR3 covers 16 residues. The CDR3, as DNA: TGTGCCAGCTCACCACCGTCGACAGGGGCATACAATGAGCAGTTCTTC. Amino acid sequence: CASSPPSTGAYNEQFF. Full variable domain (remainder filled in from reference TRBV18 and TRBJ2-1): NAGVMQNPRHLVRRRGQEARLRCSPMKGHSHVYWYRQLPEEGLKFMVYLQKENIIDESGMPKERFSAEFPKEGPSILRIQQVVRGDSAAYFCASSPPSTGAYNEQFFGPGTRLTVL.

For the CDR3, the DNA is TGTGCCAGCAGCCTCGGGACTAGCGGGTTGGATGAGCAGTTCTTC. Translated: CASSLGTSGLDEQFF. J is TRBJ2-1 and V is TRBV3-1, with 12 positions matching TRBD2. V dropped 4 bases and J dropped 8; count of bases not matched to a gene: 6. CDR3 length: 15 amino acids. Germline V gene sequence: CDR1 LGHDT, CDR2 YNNKEL (reference sequence).

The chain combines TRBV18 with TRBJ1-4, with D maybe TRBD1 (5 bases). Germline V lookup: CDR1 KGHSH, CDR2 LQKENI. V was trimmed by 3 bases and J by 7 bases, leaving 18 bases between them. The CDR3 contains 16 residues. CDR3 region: CASSPRTGAFVEKLFF. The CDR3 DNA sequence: TGTGCCAGCTCACCCCGGACTGGGGCTTTCGTTGAAAAACTGTTTTTT.

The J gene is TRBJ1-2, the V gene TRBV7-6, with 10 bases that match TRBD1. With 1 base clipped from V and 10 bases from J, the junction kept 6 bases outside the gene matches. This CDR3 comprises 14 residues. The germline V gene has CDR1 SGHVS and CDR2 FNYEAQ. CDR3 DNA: TGTGCCAGCAGCTTAGGGGGGACAGGGGCAGACTACACCTTC. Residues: CASSLGGTGADYTF.

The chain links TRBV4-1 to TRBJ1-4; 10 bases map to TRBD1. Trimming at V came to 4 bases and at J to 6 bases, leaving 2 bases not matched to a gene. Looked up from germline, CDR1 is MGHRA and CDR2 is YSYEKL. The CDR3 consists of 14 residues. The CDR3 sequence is CASSRQGADEKLFF. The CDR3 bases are TGCGCCAGCAGCCGACAGGGGGCCGATGAAAAACTGTTTTTT.

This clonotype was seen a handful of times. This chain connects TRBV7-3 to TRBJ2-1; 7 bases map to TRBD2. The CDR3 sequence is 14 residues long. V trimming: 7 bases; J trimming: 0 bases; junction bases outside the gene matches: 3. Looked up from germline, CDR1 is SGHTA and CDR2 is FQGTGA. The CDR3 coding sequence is TGTGCCAGCACTAGCGGTGACTCCTACAATGAGCAGTTCTTC. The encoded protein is CASTSGDSYNEQFF.

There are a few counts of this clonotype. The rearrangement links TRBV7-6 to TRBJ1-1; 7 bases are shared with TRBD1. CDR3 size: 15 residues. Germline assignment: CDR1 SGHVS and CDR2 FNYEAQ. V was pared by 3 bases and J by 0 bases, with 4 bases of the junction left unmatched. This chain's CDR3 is CASSFGTDLNTEAFF. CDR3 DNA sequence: TGTGCCAGCAGCTTTGGGACAGACTTGAACACTGAAGCTTTCTTT.

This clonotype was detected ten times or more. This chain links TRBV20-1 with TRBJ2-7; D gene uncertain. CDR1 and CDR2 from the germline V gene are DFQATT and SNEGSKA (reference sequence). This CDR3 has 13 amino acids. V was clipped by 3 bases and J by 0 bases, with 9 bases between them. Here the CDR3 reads CSASRDSSYEQYF. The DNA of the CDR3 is TGCAGTGCTAGTCGTGATAGCTCCTACGAGCAGTACTTC.

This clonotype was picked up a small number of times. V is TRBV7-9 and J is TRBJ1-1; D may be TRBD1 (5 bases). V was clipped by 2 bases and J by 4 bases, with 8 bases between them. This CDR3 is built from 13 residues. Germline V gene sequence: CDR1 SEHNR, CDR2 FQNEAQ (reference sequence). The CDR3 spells CASSLRQTTEAFF. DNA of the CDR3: TGTGCCAGCAGCTTACGACAGACCACTGAAGCTTTCTTT.

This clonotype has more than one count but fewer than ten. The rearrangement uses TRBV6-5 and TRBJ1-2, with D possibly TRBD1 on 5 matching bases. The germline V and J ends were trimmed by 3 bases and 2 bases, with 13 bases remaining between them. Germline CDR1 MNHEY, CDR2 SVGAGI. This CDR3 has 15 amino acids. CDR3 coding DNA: TGTGCCAGCAGTTATGATTCCGACAGAAACTATGGCTACACCTTC. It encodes CASSYDSDRNYGYTF.

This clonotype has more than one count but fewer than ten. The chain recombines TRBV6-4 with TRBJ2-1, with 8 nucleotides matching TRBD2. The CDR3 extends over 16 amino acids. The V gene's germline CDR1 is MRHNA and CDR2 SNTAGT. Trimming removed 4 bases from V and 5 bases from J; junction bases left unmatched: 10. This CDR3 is CASSVSVASGHNEQFF. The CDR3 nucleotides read TGTGCCAGCAGTGTTTCCGTGGCTAGCGGGCACAATGAGCAGTTCTTC.

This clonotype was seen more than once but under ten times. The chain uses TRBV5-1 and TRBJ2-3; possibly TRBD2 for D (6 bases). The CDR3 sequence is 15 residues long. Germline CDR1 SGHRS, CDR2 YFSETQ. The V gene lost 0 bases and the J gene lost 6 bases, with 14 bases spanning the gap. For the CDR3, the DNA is TGCGCCAGCAGCTTGGATCCCGGGACTTGGGATACGCAGTATTTT. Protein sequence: CASSLDPGTWDTQYF.

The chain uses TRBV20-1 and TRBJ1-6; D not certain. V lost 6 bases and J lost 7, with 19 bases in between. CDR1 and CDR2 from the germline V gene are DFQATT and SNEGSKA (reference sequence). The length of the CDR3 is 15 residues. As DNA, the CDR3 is TGCAGTGCCCCTCCCTGGCGCGGAGAGAATTCACCCCTCCACTTT. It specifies CSAPPWRGENSPLHF.

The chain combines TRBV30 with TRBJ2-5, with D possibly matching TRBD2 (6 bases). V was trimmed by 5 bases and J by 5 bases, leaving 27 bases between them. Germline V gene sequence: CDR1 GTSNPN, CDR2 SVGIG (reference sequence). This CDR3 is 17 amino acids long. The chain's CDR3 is CAWWGARLRDGGETQYF. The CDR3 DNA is TGTGCCTGGTGGGGTGCGAGACTTAGAGACGGAGGGGAGACCCAGTACTTC.

As DNA, the CDR3 is TGTGCCAGCAGTGAGCGACAGGGCTTTGAAAACACCATATATTTT. It yields the protein CASSERQGFENTIYF. The chain has TRBV25-1 and TRBJ1-3; 7 bases match TRBD1. Germline assignment: CDR1 MGHDK and CDR2 SYGVNS. V was clipped by 3 bases and J by 6 bases; unmatched bases: 8. This CDR3 has 15 residues.

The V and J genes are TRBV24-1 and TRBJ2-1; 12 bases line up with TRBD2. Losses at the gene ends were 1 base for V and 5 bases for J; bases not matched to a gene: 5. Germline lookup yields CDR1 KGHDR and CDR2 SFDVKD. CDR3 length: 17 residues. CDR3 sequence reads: CATSDFRTSGTHNEQFF. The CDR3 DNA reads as TGTGCCACCAGTGATTTTCGGACTAGCGGGACCCACAATGAGCAGTTCTTC.

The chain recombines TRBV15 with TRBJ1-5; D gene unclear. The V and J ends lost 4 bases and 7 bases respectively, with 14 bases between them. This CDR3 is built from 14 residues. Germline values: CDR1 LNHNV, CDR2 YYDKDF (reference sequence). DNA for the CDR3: TGTGCCACCAGCATAGACTTTATCGGACAGCCCCAGCATTTT. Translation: CATSIDFIGQPQHF.

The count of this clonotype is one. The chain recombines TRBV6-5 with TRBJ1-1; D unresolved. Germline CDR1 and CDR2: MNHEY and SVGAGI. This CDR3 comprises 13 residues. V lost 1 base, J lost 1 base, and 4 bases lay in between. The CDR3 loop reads CASSYYTNTEAFF. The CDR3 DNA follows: TGTGCCAGCAGTTACTACACGAACACTGAAGCTTTCTTT.

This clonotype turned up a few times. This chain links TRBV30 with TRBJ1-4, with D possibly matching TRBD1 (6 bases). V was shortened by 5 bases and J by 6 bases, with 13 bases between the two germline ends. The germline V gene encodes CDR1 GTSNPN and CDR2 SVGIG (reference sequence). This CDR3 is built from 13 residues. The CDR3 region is CAWAGGADEKLFF. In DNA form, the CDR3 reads TGTGCCTGGGCCGGGGGGGCGGATGAAAAACTGTTTTTT.

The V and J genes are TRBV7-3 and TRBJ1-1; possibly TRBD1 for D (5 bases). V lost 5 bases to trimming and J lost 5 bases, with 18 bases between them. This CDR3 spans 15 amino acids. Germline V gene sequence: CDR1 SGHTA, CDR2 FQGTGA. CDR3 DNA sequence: TGTGCCAGCAGCCCCGGGGGGAGGGGAACGACTGAAGCTTTCTTT. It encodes CASSPGGRGTTEAFF.

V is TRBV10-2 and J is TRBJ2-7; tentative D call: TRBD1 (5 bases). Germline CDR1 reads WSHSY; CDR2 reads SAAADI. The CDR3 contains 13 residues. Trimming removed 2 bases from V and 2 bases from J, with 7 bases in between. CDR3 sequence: CASSEGAAYEQYF. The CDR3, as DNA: TGCGCCAGCAGTGAGGGGGCCGCCTACGAGCAGTACTTC.

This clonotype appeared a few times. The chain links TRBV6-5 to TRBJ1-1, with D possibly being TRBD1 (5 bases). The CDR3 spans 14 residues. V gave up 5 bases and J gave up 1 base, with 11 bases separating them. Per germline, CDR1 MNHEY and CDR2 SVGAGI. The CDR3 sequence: CASSDFGGNTEAFF. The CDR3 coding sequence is TGTGCCAGCAGTGATTTTGGGGGGAACACTGAAGCTTTCTTT.

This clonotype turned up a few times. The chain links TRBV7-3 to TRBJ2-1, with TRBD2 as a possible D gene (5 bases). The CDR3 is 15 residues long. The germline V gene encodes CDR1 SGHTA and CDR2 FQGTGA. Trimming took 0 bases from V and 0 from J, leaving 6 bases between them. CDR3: CASSLTRDSYNEQFF. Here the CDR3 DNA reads TGTGCCAGCAGCTTAACACGGGACTCCTACAATGAGCAGTTCTTC. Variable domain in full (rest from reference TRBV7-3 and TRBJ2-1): GAGVSQTPSNKVTEKGKYVELRCDPISGHTALYWYRQSLGQGPEFLIYFQGTGAADDSGLPNDRFFAVRPEGSVSTLKIQRTERGDSAVYLCASSLTRDSYNEQFFGPGTRLTVL.

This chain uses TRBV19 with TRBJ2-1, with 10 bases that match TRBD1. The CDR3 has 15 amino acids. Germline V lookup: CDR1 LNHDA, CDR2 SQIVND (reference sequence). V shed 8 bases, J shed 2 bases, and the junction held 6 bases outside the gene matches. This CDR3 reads CASRRQGAAYNEQFF. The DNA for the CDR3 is TGTGCCAGTCGAAGACAGGGGGCGGCCTACAATGAGCAGTTCTTC.